This T cell receptor beta chain is drawn from a study of T cell clusters in autoimmune cytopenias. Points on this clonotype: The antigen remains unidentified.

Multiplex touch-down PCR amplified TRB using TRB-A and TRB-B pools in one tube. TCRdb derives one entry per CDR3 protein from the multiplex PCR reads, leaving out DNA. This sample lists 7,000 to 10,000 distinct CDR3 sequences; its ten largest clones have 4.5% to 6%. TRB amplification used approximately 0.25 ug of peripheral blood genomic DNA. Overall study findings and caveats: Primary autoimmune cytopenia patients appeared to lack physiological T cell clusters present in healthy donors. TRB repertoire shifts in secondary cytopenia and chronic lymphocytic leukemia mostly reflected lymphoma, not autoimmunity.

Germline values: CDR1 LNHNV, CDR2 YYDKDF (reference sequence). The CDR3 consists of 16 residues. The V call is TRBV15, the J call TRBJ1-1. The receptor's source is a human donor with an autoimmune cytopenia or autoimmune hepatitis (not recorded which). Material for sequencing was peripheral blood. The CDR3 loop is CATSRGQGWLIAEAFF.